These T cell receptor beta chains were read from a single sample in a study of cytomegalovirus exposure and HLA in healthy donors. Data came from immunoSEQ multiplex PCR; TCRdb stores just in-frame clones and leaves some out. The sample holds about 95,000 clones; roughly two thirds are singletons and the top ten take about 16%. Sequences were obtained from PBMCs. These receptors were obtained from a woman aged 45-60 years in good health and CMV-seropositive. The CDR3 runs from the conserved cysteine through the conserved F or W. D genes are given only for firm matches. Clone size is given for some rows only: seen once, a few or many times, or a class if the clone is expanded.

d_gene	v_gene	abundance	j_gene	CDR3aa	CDR3nt
NA	TRBV28	NA	TRBJ2-3	CASAAPSTDTQYF	TGTGCCAGCGCGGCCCCTAGCACAGATACGCAGTATTTT
NA	TRBV11-1	once	TRBJ2-5	CASSPLRSFETQYF	TGTGCCAGCAGCCCCCTACGTAGCTTTGAGACCCAGTACTTC
TRBD2	TRBV5-6	NA	TRBJ2-3	CASSFLAVLSTDTQYF	TGTGCCAGCAGTTTCCTAGCGGTGCTAAGCACAGATACGCAGTATTTT
NA	TRBV5-6	NA	TRBJ1-2	CASSKEPRGYTF	TGTGCCAGCAGCAAGGAGCCTCGGGGCTACACCTTC
NA	TRBV6-5	NA	TRBJ2-7	CASSSPGGMTYEQYF	TGTGCCAGCAGTTCCCCAGGAGGGATGACCTACGAGCAGTACTTC
NA	TRBV29-1	NA	TRBJ2-7	CSVVSSNPGAHLSYEQYF	TGCAGCGTTGTCAGTTCGAATCCCGGAGCCCACCTTTCCTACGAGCAGTACTTC
NA	TRBV7-6	NA	TRBJ1-5	CASSLEGGQPQHF	TGTGCCAGCAGCTTGGAAGGGGGTCAGCCCCAGCATTTT
TRBD2	TRBV7-6	NA	TRBJ2-3	CASSLWTSGGGDTQYF	TGTGCCAGCAGCCTTTGGACTAGCGGAGGGGGAGATACGCAGTATTTT
NA	TRBV5-4	NA	TRBJ2-2	CASSSVGGRTGELFF	TGTGCCAGCAGCTCGGTCGGGGGGCGCACCGGGGAGCTGTTTTTT
NA	TRBV19	NA	TRBJ2-5	CASSIYGQEGETQYF	TGTGCCAGTAGTATATATGGACAGGAGGGAGAGACCCAGTACTTC
TRBD2	TRBV7-8	NA	TRBJ2-5	CASGPGGTQYF	TGTGCCAGCGGCCCGGGGGGGACCCAGTACTTC
NA	TRBV7-8	NA	TRBJ2-7	CASSLATGTYEQYF	TGTGCCAGCAGCTTAGCCACCGGGACCTACGAGCAGTACTTC
NA	TRBV7-9	NA	TRBJ1-1	CASSSLTGNRAAEAFF	TGTGCCAGCAGCTCCCTTACAGGGAATCGCGCCGCTGAAGCTTTCTTT
TRBD2	TRBV9	NA	TRBJ2-1	CASSVRTSGSNEQFF	TGTGCCAGCAGCGTGAGGACTAGCGGGAGTAATGAGCAGTTCTTC
TRBD2	TRBV10-3	NA	TRBJ2-7	CATRRSDIGTSGRYEQYF	TGTGCCACCAGAAGGTCAGATATAGGGACTAGCGGGAGGTACGAGCAGTACTTC
TRBD1	TRBV5-1	NA	TRBJ2-1	CASSSTGGASYNEQFF	TGCGCCAGCAGCTCCACAGGGGGCGCGTCCTACAATGAGCAGTTCTTC